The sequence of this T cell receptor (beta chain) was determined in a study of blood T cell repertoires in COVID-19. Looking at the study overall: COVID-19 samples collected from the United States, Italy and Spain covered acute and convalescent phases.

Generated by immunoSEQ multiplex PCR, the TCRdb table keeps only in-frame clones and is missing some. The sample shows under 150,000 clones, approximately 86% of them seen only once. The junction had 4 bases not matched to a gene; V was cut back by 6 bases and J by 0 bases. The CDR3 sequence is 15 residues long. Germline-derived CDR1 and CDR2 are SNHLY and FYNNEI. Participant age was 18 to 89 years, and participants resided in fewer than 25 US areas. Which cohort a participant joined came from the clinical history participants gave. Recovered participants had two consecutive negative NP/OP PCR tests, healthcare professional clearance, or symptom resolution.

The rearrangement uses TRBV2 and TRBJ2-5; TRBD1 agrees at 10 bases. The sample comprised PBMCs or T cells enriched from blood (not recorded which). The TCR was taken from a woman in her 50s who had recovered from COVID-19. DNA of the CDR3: TGTGCCAGCAGGCGACAGGGGGCAAACCAAGAGACCCAGTACTTC. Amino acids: CASRRQGANQETQYF. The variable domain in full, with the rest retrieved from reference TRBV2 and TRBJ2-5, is EPEVTQTPSHQVTQMGQEVILRCVPISNHLYFYWYRQILGQKVEFLVSFYNNEISEKSEIFDDQFSVERPDGSNFTLKIRSTKLEDSAMYFCASRRQGANQETQYFGPGTRLLVL.